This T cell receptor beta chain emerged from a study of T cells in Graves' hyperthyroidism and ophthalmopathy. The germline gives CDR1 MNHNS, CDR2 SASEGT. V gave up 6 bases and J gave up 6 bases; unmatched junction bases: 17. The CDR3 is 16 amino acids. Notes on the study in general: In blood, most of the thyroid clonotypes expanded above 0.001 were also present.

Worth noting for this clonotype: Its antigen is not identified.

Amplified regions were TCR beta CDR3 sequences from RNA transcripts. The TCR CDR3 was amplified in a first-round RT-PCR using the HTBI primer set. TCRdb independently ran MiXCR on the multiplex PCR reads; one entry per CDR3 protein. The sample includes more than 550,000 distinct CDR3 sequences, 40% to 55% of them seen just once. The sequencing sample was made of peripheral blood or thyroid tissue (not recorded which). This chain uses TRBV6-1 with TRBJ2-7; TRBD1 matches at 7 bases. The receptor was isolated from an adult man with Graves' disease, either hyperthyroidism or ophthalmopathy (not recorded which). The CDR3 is CASSSSVGTDLTEQYF. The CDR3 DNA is TGTGCCAGCAGCTCATCGGTGGGGACAGACCTTACCGAGCAGTACTTC.